Listed here are 12 T cell receptor beta chains from one sample, sequenced in a study of blood T cells in healthy people across ages. Then a second PCR, running about 6 to 11 cycles, was carried out with a sample-barcoded 5' primer and a J-beta primer mix. TCRdb processed the 5' RACE reads anew with MiXCR; each CDR3 protein has one entry. This sample carries hundreds of thousands of distinct CDR3 sequences, about 30% of them seen once, and the ten largest clones take 15% to 18%. The sequencing sample was made of blood. The source of these receptors is a woman of 80 years or more in good health.

The chain employs TRBV6-1 and TRBJ2-2; D gene uncertain. The V end lost 4 bases, the J end lost 2 bases, and 20 bases lay between the germline ends. The CDR3 runs to 18 residues. Germline CDR1 is MNHNS and CDR2 is SASEGT. CDR3 residues: CASSALPVGELNTGELFF. The CDR3 DNA follows: TGTGCCAGCAGTGCCTTGCCGGTAGGAGAATTAAACACCGGGGAGCTGTTTTTT.

V gene TRBV28 combines with J gene TRBJ2-1; 9 bases agree with TRBD1. Germline V gene sequence: CDR1 MDHEN, CDR2 SYDVKM. The CDR3 length is 16 residues. The trim removed 4 bases at V and 3 bases at J, leaving 7 bases unmatched. The chain's CDR3 is CASSSHRGPNYNEQFF. The CDR3 DNA reads as TGTGCCAGCAGTTCCCACAGGGGGCCAAACTACAATGAGCAGTTCTTC. Filled out from reference TRBV28 and TRBJ2-1, the complete variable domain reads DVKVTQSSRYLVKRTGEKVFLECVQDMDHENMFWYRQDPGLGLRLIYFSYDVKMKEKGDIPEGYSVSREKKERFSLILESASTNQTSMYLCASSSHRGPNYNEQFFGPGTRLTVL.

As concerns this clonotype: At one of its ends the junction is not consistent with the germline gene, which may arise from a read error. V is TRBV14 and J is TRBJ2-7; no reliable D call. CDR3 length: 12 residues. Germline CDR1 reads SGHDN; CDR2 reads FVKESK. CDR3 in DNA: TGTGCCAACAGCCGAGATCGGCTTGTACAGTACTTC. It codes for CANSRDRLVQYF.

This clonotype was observed at least ten times. This sequence joins TRBV5-6 and TRBJ2-5; 9 bases agree with TRBD1. The CDR3 length is 15 residues. After removal of 0 bases from V and 10 bases from J, the junction contained 10 bases not matched to a gene. The germline CDR1 and CDR2 sequences are SGHDT and YYEEEE. The chain's CDR3 is CASSLDMTQGAGQYF. CDR3 nucleotides: TGTGCCAGCAGCTTGGATATGACACAGGGGGCGGGCCAGTACTTC.

This clonotype was detected ten times or more. The chain uses TRBV20-1 and TRBJ2-5; 9 nucleotides align to TRBD2. This CDR3 has 16 residues. Germline V gene data show CDR1 as DFQATT and CDR2 as SNEGSKA (reference sequence). After removal of 1 base from V and 5 bases from J, the junction contained 11 bases not matched to a gene. The CDR3 loop reads CSARAARGGAGETQYF. The CDR3 coding sequence is TGCAGTGCTAGAGCAGCGCGGGGGGGCGCTGGGGAGACCCAGTACTTC.

The rearrangement links TRBV6-1 to TRBJ1-2; the match to TRBD1 covers 11 bases. This CDR3 region has 19 residues. Germline-derived CDR1 and CDR2 are MNHNS and SASEGT. Trimming removed 3 bases from V and 4 bases from J; junction bases left unmatched: 16. CDR3 sequence reads: CASSEKSRTGGRPLYGYTF. DNA for the CDR3: TGTGCCAGCAGTGAGAAGTCCCGGACAGGGGGCAGGCCCCTCTATGGCTACACCTTC.

Note on this clonotype: A junction boundary mismatches the germline segment, possibly from a read error. The CDR3 region has the DNA TGTACCAGCAGCCTCGGGACTAGCGGGGGGGCCGAGGCTACTGAGACCCAGTACTTC. This codes for CTSSLGTSGGAEATETQYF. V usage is TRBV3-1 and J usage is TRBJ2-5; TRBD2 matches at 16 bases. CDR1 is LGHDT, CDR2 YNNKEL, per germline (reference sequence). The CDR3 spans 19 residues.

The V and J genes are TRBV2 and TRBJ1-6; D may be TRBD1 (5 bases). The V gene's germline CDR1 is SNHLY and CDR2 FYNNEI. This CDR3 spans 14 amino acids. V lost 1 base, J lost 11 bases, and 12 bases lay in between. The chain's CDR3 is CASSEVPGRAPLHF. Written as DNA, the CDR3 is TGTGCCAGCAGTGAAGTTCCAGGGCGGGCACCCCTCCACTTT.

This clonotype was seen a single time. The chain uses TRBV5-1 and TRBJ2-7; maybe TRBD1 (6 bases). Between the trimmed V and J ends, which lost 3 bases and 2 bases, there was a span of 12 bases. Per germline, CDR1 SGHRS and CDR2 YFSETQ. This CDR3 is 14 amino acids long. The CDR3 DNA sequence: TGCGCCAGCAGCTCAGGGACACTTGCCTACGAGCAGTACTTC. Translated, it gives CASSSGTLAYEQYF.

The table lists this clonotype with many counts. The V call is TRBV4-1, the J call TRBJ2-1; no definite D call. The CDR3 sequence is 14 residues long. Trimming cost V 4 bases and J 5 bases, with 12 bases left between them. Per the germline V gene, CDR1 is MGHRA and CDR2 is YSYEKL. CDR3 nucleotides: TGCGCCAGCAGCCCGCTGGGTGAGAACAATGAGCAGTTCTTC. Protein product: CASSPLGENNEQFF.

This clonotype showed up many times. The chain is built from TRBV5-1 and TRBJ1-5; the D gene is possibly TRBD1 (6 bases). This CDR3 is 14 amino acids long. V dropped 3 bases and J dropped 7 bases, with 14 bases sitting between them. CDR1 and CDR2 from the germline V gene are SGHRS and YFSETQ. The DNA of the CDR3 is TGCGCCAGCAGCTCGGTGGAGGGGGGACAGCCCCAGCATTTT. Protein product: CASSSVEGGQPQHF.

This clonotype was counted between two and nine times. The chain links TRBV4-3 to TRBJ1-1; D remains unclear. The CDR3 is 13 amino acids. Germline V gives CDR1 LGHNA, CDR2 YSLEER. V gave up 4 bases and J gave up 5 bases, with 11 bases separating them. CDR3 protein: CASSLSMGTEAFF. CDR3 DNA: TGCGCCAGCAGCCTAAGTATGGGGACTGAAGCTTTCTTT.